This TCR beta chain appears in the sequencing data of a study of blood T cell repertoires in COVID-19. Study-wide background: The United States, Italy and Spain supplied acute and convalescent COVID-19 samples. Nucleic acid was either cDNA or gDNA, and it came from T cells, B-cell-depleted T cells, or PBMCs.

Losses at the gene ends were 6 bases for V and 0 bases for J; bases not matched to a gene: 4. The germline gives CDR1 SNHLY, CDR2 FYNNEI. The CDR3 covers 16 residues. This clone appeared once. Original processing methods: Amplifying reference gene primers gave estimates of nucleated cell counts. The repertoire was sequenced with immunoSEQ multiplex PCR; TCRdb's copy has only in-frame clones and lacks some. The D gene and trimming were derived from the DNA, and the V and J assignments and clone size from that table. In the table there are under 250,000 clones, 60% to 85% of which are singletons. The chain carries TRBV2 and TRBJ2-3; 12 bases map to TRBD2. The sample taken for sequencing was peripheral blood. The sequence came from a woman between 65 and 79 years old with acute or convalescent COVID-19. The DNA of the CDR3 is TGTGCCAGCAGCGGGACTAGCGGGTATAGCACAGATACGCAGTATTTT. It is translated as CASSGTSGYSTDTQYF.